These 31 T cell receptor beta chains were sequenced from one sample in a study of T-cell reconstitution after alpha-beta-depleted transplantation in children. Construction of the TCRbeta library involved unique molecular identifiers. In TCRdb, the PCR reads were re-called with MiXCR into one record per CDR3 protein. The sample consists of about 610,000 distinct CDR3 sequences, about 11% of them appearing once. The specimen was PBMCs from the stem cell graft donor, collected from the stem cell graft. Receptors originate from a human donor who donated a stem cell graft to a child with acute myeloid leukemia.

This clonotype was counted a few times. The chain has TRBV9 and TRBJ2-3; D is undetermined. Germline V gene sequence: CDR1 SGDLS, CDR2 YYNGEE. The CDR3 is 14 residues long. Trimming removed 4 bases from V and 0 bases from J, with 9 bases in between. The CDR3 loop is CASSPRISTDTQYF. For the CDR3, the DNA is TGTGCCAGCAGCCCCCGCATAAGCACAGATACGCAGTATTTT.

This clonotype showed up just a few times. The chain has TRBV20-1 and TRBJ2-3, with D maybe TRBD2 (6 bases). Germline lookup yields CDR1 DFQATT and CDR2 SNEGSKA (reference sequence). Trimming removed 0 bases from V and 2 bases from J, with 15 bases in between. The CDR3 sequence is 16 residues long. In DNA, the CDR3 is TGCAGTGCTAGAGATCCGCCGGGACTTAACACAGATACGCAGTATTTT. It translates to CSARDPPGLNTDTQYF.

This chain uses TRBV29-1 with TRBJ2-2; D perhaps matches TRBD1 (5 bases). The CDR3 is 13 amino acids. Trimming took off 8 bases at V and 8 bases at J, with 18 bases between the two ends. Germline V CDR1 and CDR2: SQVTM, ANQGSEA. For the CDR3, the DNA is TGCAGCTCCCCGTTAGGACAACGAGGGGAGCTGTTTTTT. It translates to CSSPLGQRGELFF.

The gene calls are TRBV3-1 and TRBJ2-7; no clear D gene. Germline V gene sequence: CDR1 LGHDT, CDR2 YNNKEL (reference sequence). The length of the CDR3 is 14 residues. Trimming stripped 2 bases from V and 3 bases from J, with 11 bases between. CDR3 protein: CASSQTSTGYEQYF. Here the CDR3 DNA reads TGTGCCAGCAGCCAAACCTCCACTGGCTACGAGCAGTACTTC.

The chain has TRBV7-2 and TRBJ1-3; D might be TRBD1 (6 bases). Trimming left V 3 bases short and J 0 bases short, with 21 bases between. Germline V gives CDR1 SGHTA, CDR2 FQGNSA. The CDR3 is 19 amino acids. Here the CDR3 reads CASSFALRGQTYSGNTIYF. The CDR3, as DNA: TGTGCCAGCAGCTTTGCCCTACGGGGGCAGACTTACTCTGGAAACACCATATATTTT.

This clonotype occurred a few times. The CDR3 is CASSRDRTTYNEQFF. CDR3 in DNA: TGTGCCAGTAGCAGGGACAGAACGACCTACAATGAGCAGTTCTTC. The rearrangement uses TRBV19 and TRBJ2-1, with 7 bases lining up with TRBD1. The CDR3 sequence is 15 residues long. V was pared by 6 bases and J by 2 bases, with 7 bases of the junction left unmatched. Germline assignment: CDR1 LNHDA and CDR2 SQIVND (reference sequence).

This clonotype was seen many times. The chain's CDR3 is CASSFGSGRPYEQYF. CDR3 nucleotide sequence: TGTGCCAGCAGTTTCGGTAGCGGGAGGCCCTACGAGCAGTACTTC. The chain uses TRBV27 and TRBJ2-7; 10 bases agree with TRBD2. Germline V lookup: CDR1 MNHEY, CDR2 SMNVEV (reference sequence). J was trimmed by 2 bases and V by 3 bases; bases with no gene match: 4. The CDR3 runs 15 residues.

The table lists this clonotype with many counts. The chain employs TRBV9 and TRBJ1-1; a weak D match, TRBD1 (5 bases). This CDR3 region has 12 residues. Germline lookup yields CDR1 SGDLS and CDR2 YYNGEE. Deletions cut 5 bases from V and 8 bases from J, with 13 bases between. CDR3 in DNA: TGTGCCAGCAGTAGACAGCCGGGGGAAGCTTTCTTT. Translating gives CASSRQPGEAFF.

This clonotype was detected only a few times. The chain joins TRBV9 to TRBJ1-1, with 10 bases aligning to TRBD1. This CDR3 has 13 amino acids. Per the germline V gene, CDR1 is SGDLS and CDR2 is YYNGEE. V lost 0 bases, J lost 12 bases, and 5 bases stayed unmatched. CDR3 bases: TGTGCCAGCAGCGTAGCTTCGGGACAGGGGACTTTCTTT. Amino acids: CASSVASGQGTFF.

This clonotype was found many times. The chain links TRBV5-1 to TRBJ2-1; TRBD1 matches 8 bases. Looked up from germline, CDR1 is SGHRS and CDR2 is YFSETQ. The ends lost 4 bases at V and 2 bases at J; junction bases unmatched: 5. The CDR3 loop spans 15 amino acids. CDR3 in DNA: TGCGCCAGCAGCACCCCGGGACAGGCCTACAATGAGCAGTTCTTC. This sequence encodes CASSTPGQAYNEQFF.

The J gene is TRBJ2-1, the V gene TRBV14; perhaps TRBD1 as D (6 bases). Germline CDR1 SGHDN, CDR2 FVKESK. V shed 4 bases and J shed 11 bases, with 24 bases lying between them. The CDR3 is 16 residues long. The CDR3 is CASSRSGAGAWGKQFF. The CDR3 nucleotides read TGTGCCAGCAGCCGATCAGGGGCCGGTGCGTGGGGTAAGCAGTTCTTC.

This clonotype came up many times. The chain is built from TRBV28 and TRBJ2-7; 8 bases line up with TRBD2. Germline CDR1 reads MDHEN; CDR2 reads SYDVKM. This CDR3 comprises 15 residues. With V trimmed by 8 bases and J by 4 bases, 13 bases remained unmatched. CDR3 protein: CASGGSGGLIYEQYF. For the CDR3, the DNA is TGTGCCAGCGGTGGGTCGGGAGGGCTGATTTACGAGCAGTACTTC.

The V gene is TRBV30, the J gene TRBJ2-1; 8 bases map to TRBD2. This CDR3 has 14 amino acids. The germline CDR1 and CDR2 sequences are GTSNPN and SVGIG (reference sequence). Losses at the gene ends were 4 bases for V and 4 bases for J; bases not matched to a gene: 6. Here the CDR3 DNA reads TGTGCCTGGACCAGCGGGAGCGGGTACAATGAGCAGTTCTTC. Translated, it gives CAWTSGSGYNEQFF.

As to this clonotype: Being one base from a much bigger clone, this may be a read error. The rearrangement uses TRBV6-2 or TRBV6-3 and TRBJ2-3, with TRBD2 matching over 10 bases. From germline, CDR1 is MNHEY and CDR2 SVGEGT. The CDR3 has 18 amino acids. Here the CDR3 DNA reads TGTGCCTGCAGTAGTACTAGCGGGAAAATAGGTGGCACAGATACGCAGTATTTT. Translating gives CACSSTSGKIGGTDTQYF.

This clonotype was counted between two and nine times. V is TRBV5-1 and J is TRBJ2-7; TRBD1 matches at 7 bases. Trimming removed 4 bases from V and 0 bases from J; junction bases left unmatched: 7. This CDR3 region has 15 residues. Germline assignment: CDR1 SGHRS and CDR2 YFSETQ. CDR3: CASSRDSLSSYEQYF. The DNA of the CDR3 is TGCGCCAGCAGCCGGGACAGCCTGAGCTCCTACGAGCAGTACTTC.

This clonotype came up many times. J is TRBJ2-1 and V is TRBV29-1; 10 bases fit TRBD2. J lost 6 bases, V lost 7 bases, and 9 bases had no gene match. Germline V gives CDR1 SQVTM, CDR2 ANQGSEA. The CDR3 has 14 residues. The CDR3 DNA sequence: TGCAGCGGGGGCGCTAGCGGGAGTGGCAATGAGCAGTTCTTC. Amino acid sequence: CSGGASGSGNEQFF.

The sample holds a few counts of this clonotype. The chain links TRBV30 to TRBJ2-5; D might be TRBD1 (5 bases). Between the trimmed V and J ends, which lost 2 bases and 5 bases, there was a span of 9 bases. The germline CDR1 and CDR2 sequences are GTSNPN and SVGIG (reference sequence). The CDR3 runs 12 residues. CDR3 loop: CAWSRQGETQYF. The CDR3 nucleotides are TGTGCCTGGAGTCGGCAGGGCGAGACCCAGTACTTC.

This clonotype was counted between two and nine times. DNA for the CDR3: TGTGCCATCACCACCGGGACTAGCGGGATAACAGATACGCAGTATTTT. It specifies CAITTGTSGITDTQYF. The V and J genes are TRBV10-3 and TRBJ2-3, with 13 bases fitting TRBD2. The CDR3 is 16 residues long. CDR1 and CDR2 (germline): ENHRY, SYGVKD. V dropped 7 bases and J dropped 3; count of bases not matched to a gene: 7.

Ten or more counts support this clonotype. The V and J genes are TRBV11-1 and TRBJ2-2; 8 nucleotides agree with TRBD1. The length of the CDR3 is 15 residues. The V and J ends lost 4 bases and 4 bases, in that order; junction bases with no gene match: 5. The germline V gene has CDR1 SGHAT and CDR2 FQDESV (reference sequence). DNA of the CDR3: TGTGCCAGCAGCTCCGGACAGGGCCTCACCGGGGAGCTGTTTTTT. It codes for CASSSGQGLTGELFF.

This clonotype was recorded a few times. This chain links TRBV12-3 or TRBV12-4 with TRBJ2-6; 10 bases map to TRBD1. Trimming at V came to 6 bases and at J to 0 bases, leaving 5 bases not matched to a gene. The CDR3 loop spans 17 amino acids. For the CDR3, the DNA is TGTGCCAGCAGCCGACAGGGGGCTTTCTCTGGGGCCAACGTCCTGACTTTC. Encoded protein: CASSRQGAFSGANVLTF.

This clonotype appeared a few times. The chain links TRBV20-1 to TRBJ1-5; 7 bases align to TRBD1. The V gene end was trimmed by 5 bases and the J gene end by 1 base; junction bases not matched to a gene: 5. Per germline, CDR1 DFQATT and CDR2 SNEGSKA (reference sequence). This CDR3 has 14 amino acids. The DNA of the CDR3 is TGCAGTGCTTCGAAGACAGGGAGCAATCAGCCCCAGCATTTT. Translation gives CSASKTGSNQPQHF.

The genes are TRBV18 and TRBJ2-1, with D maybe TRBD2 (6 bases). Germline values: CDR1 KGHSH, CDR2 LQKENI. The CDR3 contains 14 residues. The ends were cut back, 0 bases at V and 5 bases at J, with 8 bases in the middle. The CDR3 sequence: CASSPPGGHNEQFF. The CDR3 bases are TGTGCCAGCTCACCACCGGGAGGCCACAATGAGCAGTTCTTC.

CDR3 region: CASSSRDRAQPQHF. The DNA for the CDR3 is TGTGCCAGCAGCTCCCGGGACAGGGCCCAGCCCCAGCATTTT. The J gene is TRBJ1-5, the V gene TRBV7-2; the match to TRBD1 covers 9 bases. The CDR3 loop spans 14 amino acids. The V segment lost 4 bases and the J segment 7 bases; nucleotides outside the gene matches: 5. Germline CDR1 and CDR2: SGHTA and FQGNSA.

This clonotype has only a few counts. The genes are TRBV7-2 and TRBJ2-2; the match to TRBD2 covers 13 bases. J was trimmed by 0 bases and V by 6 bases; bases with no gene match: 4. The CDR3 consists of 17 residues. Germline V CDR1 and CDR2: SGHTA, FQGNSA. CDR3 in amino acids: CASSNTSGRANTGELFF. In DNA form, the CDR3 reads TGTGCCAGCAGTAATACTAGCGGGAGGGCGAACACCGGGGAGCTGTTTTTT.

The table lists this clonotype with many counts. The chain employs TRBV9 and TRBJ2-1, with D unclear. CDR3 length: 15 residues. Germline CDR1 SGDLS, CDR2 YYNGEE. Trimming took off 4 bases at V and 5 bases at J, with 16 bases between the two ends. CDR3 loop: CASSPRTSQDNEQFF. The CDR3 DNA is TGTGCCAGCAGCCCACGGACCAGCCAGGACAATGAGCAGTTCTTC.

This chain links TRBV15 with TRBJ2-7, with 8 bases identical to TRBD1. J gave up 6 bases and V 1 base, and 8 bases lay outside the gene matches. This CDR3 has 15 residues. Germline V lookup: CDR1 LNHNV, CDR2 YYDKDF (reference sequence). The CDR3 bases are TGTGCCACCAGCAGAGGGGGGACAGGACCAGGCGAGCAGTACTTC. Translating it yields CATSRGGTGPGEQYF.

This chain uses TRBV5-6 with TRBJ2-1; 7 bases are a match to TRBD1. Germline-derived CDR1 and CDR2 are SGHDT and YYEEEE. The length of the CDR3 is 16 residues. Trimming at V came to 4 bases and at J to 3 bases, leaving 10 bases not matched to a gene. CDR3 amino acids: CASSLRPTGFYNEQFF. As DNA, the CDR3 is TGTGCCAGCAGCCTCAGACCGACAGGGTTCTACAATGAGCAGTTCTTC.

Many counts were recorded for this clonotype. In DNA form, the CDR3 reads TGTGCCAGCAGCTTGGGTGGGGATCGAGAGACCCAGTACTTC. Translated: CASSLGGDRETQYF. The chain employs TRBV5-6 and TRBJ2-5; D is unclear. The germline CDR1 and CDR2 sequences are SGHDT and YYEEEE. The CDR3 totals 14 residues. The V and J ends lost 0 bases and 4 bases respectively, with 10 bases between them.

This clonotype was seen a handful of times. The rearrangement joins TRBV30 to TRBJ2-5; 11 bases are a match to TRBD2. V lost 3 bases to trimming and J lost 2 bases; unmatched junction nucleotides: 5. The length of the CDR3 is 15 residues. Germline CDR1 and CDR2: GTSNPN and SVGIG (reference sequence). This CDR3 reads CAWRAGTSGQETQYF. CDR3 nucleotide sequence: TGTGCCTGGAGAGCCGGGACTAGCGGTCAAGAGACCCAGTACTTC. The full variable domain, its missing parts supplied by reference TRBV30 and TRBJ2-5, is SQTIHQWPATLVQPVGSPLSLECTVEGTSNPNLYWYRQAAGRGLQLLFYSVGIGQISSEVPQNLSASRPQDRQFILSSKKLLLSDSGFYLCAWRAGTSGQETQYFGPGTRLLVL.

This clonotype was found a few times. CDR3: CASSEKLGGEQFF. CDR3 DNA sequence: TGTGCCAGCAGTGAAAAGTTAGGCGGTGAGCAGTTCTTC. The rearrangement links TRBV6-1 to TRBJ2-1; D is ambiguous. Trimming shortened V by 2 bases and J by 9 bases, and 11 bases separated the two germline ends. The CDR3 covers 13 residues. CDR1 is MNHNS, CDR2 SASEGT, per germline.

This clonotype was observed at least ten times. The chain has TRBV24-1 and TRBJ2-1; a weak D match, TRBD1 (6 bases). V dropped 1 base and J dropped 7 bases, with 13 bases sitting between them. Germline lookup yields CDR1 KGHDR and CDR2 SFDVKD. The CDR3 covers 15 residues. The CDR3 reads CATSDFALGQNEQFF. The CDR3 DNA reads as TGTGCCACCAGTGATTTCGCCCTTGGACAGAATGAGCAGTTCTTC.